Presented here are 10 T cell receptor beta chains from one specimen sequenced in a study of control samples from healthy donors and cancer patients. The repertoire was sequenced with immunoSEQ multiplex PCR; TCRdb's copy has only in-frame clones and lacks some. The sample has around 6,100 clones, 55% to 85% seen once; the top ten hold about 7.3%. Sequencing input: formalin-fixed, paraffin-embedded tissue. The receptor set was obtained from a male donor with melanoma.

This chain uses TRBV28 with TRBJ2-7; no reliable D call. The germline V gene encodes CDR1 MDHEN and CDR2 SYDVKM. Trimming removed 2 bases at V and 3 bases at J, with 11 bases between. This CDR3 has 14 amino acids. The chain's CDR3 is CASSLEAEIYEQYF. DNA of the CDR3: TGTGCCAGCAGTTTAGAGGCAGAAATCTACGAGCAGTACTTC. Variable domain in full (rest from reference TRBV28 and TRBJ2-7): DVKVTQSSRYLVKRTGEKVFLECVQDMDHENMFWYRQDPGLGLRLIYFSYDVKMKEKGDIPEGYSVSREKKERFSLILESASTNQTSMYLCASSLEAEIYEQYFGPGTRLTVT.

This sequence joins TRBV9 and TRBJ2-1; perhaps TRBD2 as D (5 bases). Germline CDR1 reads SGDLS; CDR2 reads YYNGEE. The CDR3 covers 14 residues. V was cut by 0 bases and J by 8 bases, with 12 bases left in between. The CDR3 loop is CASSVGLATDEQFF. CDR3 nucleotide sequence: TGTGCCAGCAGCGTAGGTCTAGCCACCGATGAGCAGTTCTTC.

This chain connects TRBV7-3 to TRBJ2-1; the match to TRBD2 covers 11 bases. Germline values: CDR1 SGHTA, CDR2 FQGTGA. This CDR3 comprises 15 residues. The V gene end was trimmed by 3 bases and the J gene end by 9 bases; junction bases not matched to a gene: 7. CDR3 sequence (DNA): TGTGCCAGCAGCTTTACTAGCGGGAGTTTGAGTGAGCAGTTCTTC. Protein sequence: CASSFTSGSLSEQFF.

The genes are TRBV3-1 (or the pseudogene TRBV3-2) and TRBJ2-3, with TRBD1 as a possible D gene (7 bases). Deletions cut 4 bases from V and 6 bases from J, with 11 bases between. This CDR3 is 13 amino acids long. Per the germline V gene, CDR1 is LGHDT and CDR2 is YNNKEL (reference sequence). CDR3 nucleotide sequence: TGTGCCAGCAGCCTACAGGGGAGGGATACGCAGTATTTT. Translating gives CASSLQGRDTQYF.

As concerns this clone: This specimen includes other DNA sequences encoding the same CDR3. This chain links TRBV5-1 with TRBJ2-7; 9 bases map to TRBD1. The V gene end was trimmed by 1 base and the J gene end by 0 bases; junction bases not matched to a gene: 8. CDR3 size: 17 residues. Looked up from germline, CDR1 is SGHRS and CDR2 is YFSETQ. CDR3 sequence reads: CASSLLPGQGSSYEQYF. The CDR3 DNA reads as TGCGCCAGCAGCTTGTTACCGGGACAGGGAAGCTCCTACGAGCAGTACTTC.

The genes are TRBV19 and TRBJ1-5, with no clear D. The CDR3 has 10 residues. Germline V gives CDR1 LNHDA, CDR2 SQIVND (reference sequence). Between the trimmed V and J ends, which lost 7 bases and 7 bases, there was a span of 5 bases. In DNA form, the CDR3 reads TGTGCCAGTAAAAGGCAGCCCCAGCATTTT. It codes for CASKRQPQHF.

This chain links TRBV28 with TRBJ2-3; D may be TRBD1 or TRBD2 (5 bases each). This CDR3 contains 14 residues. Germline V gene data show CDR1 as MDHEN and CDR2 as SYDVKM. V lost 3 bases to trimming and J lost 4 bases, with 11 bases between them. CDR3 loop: CASSFGGKPDTQYF. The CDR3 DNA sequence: TGTGCCAGCAGTTTTGGGGGTAAACCAGATACGCAGTATTTT.

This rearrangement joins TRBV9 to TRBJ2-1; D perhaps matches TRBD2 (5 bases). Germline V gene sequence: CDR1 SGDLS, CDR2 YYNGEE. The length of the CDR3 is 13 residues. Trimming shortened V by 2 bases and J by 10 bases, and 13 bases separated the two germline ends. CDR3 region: CASSVLARVEQFF. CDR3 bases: TGTGCCAGCAGCGTGTTAGCGAGAGTAGAGCAGTTCTTC. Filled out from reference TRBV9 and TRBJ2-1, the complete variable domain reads DSGVTQTPKHLITATGQRVTLRCSPRSGDLSVYWYQQSLDQGLQFLIQYYNGEERAKGNILERFSAQQFPDLHSELNLSSLELGDSALYFCASSVLARVEQFFGPGTRLTVL.

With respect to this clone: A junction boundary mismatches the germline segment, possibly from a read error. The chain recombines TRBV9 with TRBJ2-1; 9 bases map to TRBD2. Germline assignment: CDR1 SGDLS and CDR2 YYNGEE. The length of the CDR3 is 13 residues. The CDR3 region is CTSSVLAGVEQFF. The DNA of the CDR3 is TGTACCAGCAGCGTGTTAGCGGGAGTAGAGCAGTTCTTC.

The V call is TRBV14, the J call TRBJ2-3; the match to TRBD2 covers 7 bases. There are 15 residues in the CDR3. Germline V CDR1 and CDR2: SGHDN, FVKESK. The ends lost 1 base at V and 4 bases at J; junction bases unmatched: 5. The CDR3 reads CASSQVRGRADTQYF. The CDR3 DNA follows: TGTGCCAGCAGCCAAGTTCGAGGGAGGGCAGATACGCAGTATTTT. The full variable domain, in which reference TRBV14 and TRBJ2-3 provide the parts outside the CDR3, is EAGVTQFPSHSVIEKGQTVTLRCDPISGHDNLYWYRRVMGKEIKFLLHFVKESKQDESGMPNNRFLAERTGGTYSTLKVQPAELEDSGVYFCASSQVRGRADTQYFGPGTRLTVL.